This T cell receptor beta chain was sequenced in a study of shared clonotypes between healthy human individuals. Produced via immunoSEQ multiplex PCR; TCRdb's table is partial and in-frame only. The sample contains around 2.1 million clones, approximately 94% of which appear only once. The CDR3 totals 18 residues. The germline V gene encodes CDR1 MDHEN and CDR2 SYDVKM. Trimming took 6 bases from V and 4 from J, leaving 25 bases between them. CD45RO-negative CD8 cells positively selected for CCR7 made up the naive population, which excluded terminally differentiated effector memory CD45RA+ cells. The source material was naive CD8+ T cells from PBMCs. This chain joins TRBV28 and TRBJ2-1, with a weak D call TRBD1 (5 bases). The origin of this receptor is a man between 18 and 35 years old in good health. Some clones in this sample may be carry-over from other donors' samples. The DNA for the CDR3 is TGTGCCAGCAGCTTTATAGGAGTAGACAGAGGATTTTACAATGAGCAGTTCTTC. Translating it yields CASSFIGVDRGFYNEQFF.